Shown below are 24 T cell receptor beta chains from a single sample sequenced in a study of T cells in placental villitis. The immunoSEQ assay was v4. Repertoires were generated with immunoSEQ multiplex PCR, while TCRdb's copy carries only in-frame clones and drops some. The sample has about 3,100 clones; 75% to 80% are singletons. Sequenced sample: placental tissue containing maternal and fetal cells. These receptors were collected from a human patient with infectious villitis; the placental T cells may come from both mother and fetus.

DNA for the CDR3: TGTGCCAGCAGCTGGACTAGCGGGGCCAAAAACATTCAGTACTTC. It encodes CASSWTSGAKNIQYF. The chain recombines TRBV2 with TRBJ2-4; the match to TRBD2 covers 11 bases. CDR1 and CDR2 (germline): SNHLY, FYNNEI. With V trimmed by 6 bases and J by 1 base, 2 bases remained unmatched. This CDR3 region has 15 residues. Together with reference TRBV2 and TRBJ2-4, the CDR3 gives the full variable domain: EPEVTQTPSHQVTQMGQEVILRCVPISNHLYFYWYRQILGQKVEFLVSFYNNEISEKSEIFDDQFSVERPDGSNFTLKIRSTKLEDSAMYFCASSWTSGAKNIQYFGAGTRLSVL.

The V call is TRBV7-9, the J call TRBJ1-6, with TRBD1 matching 7 bases. The CDR3 spans 17 residues. V gave up 5 bases and J gave up 8 bases; unmatched junction bases: 15. Germline CDR1 is SEHNR and CDR2 is FQNEAQ (reference sequence). The CDR3 protein is CASSQHDEEGAYSPLHF. In nucleotides, the CDR3 is TGTGCCAGCAGCCAACACGACGAAGAGGGGGCTTATTCACCCCTCCACTTT.

The rearrangement links TRBV6-2 or TRBV6-3 to TRBJ2-7; D is perhaps TRBD1 (6 bases). This CDR3 contains 13 residues. Germline V lookup: CDR1 MNHEY, CDR2 SVGEGT. V was shortened by 5 bases and J by 3 bases, with 11 bases between the two germline ends. CDR3 in DNA: TGTGCCAGCAGTCACCGGGACAACTACGAGCAGTACTTC. Amino acids: CASSHRDNYEQYF.

V usage is TRBV6-6 and J usage is TRBJ1-2; 7 nucleotides line up with TRBD1. V lost 7 bases and J lost 1; bases outside the gene matches: 6. The CDR3 runs to 14 residues. In germline, CDR1 is MNHNY, CDR2 SVGAGI (reference sequence). CDR3 protein: CASNDRDYNYGYTF. The CDR3 DNA reads as TGTGCCAGCAATGACAGGGACTATAACTATGGCTACACCTTC.

CDR3 loop: CASSQDPSIHQPQHF. Here the CDR3 DNA reads TGTGCCAGCAGCCAAGATCCCTCCATCCATCAGCCCCAGCATTTT. The V and J genes are TRBV4-2 and TRBJ1-5; no clear D. Germline CDR1 and CDR2: LGHNA and YNFKEQ. This CDR3 is built from 15 residues. V gave up 0 bases and J gave up 5 bases, with 11 bases separating them.

V and J are TRBV7-6 and TRBJ2-3; tentatively, D is TRBD2 (6 bases). The germline CDR1 and CDR2 sequences are SGHVS and FNYEAQ. Trimming took off 1 base at V and 2 bases at J, with 10 bases between the two ends. The CDR3 spans 15 residues. CDR3 nucleotides: TGTGCCAGCAGCTTAGACGGGGGTCTCACAGATACGCAGTATTTT. Translation gives CASSLDGGLTDTQYF.

The chain combines TRBV2 with TRBJ1-5; 7 nucleotides align to TRBD1. With V trimmed by 6 bases and J by 1 base, 3 bases remained unmatched. Germline V lookup: CDR1 SNHLY, CDR2 FYNNEI. This CDR3 comprises 14 residues. DNA of the CDR3: TGTGCCAGCAGAGCAGGGGGAAGCAATCAGCCCCAGCATTTT. Amino acid sequence: CASRAGGSNQPQHF. The full variable domain, with the rest looked up from reference TRBV2 and TRBJ1-5, is EPEVTQTPSHQVTQMGQEVILRCVPISNHLYFYWYRQILGQKVEFLVSFYNNEISEKSEIFDDQFSVERPDGSNFTLKIRSTKLEDSAMYFCASRAGGSNQPQHFGDGTRLSIL.

On this clone itself: Distinct nucleotide sequences in the sample also encode this CDR3. CDR3 in amino acids: CTSSLKTGGWTEAFF. CDR3 DNA sequence: TGCACCAGCAGTCTAAAAACGGGGGGATGGACTGAAGCTTTCTTT. This chain joins TRBV1 and TRBJ1-1. TRBV1 constitutes a pseudogene. The CDR3 sequence is 15 residues long.

The rearrangement joins TRBV6-5 to TRBJ2-1, with 13 positions matching TRBD2. This CDR3 contains 16 residues. CDR1 is MNHEY and CDR2 is SVGAGI in the germline V gene. Losses at the gene ends were 0 bases for V and 10 bases for J; bases not matched to a gene: 6. CDR3 nucleotide sequence: TGTGCCAGCAGTTACTCTGGACTAGCGGGGGCCAGCGAGCAGTTCTTC. It codes for CASSYSGLAGASEQFF.

The chain links TRBV18 to TRBJ2-7, with D possibly being TRBD1 (6 bases). The germline V gene encodes CDR1 KGHSH and CDR2 LQKENI. Trimming stripped 1 base from V and 2 bases from J, with 6 bases between. This CDR3 comprises 13 residues. The CDR3 loop reads CASSPRDTYEQYF. The CDR3 coding sequence is TGTGCCAGCTCACCACGGGACACCTACGAGCAGTACTTC.

The V call is TRBV9, the J call TRBJ2-3, with 10 positions matching TRBD2. Trimming removed 4 bases from V and 6 bases from J; junction bases left unmatched: 8. The CDR3 has 15 amino acids. Per germline, CDR1 SGDLS and CDR2 YYNGEE. The CDR3 sequence is CASSKLAGMSDTQYF. The DNA for the CDR3 is TGTGCCAGCAGCAAACTAGCGGGGATGAGCGATACGCAGTATTTT.

V is TRBV27 and J is TRBJ1-2; D unresolved. The CDR3 is 15 residues long. V shed 1 base and J shed 0 bases, with 9 bases lying between them. Germline CDR1 is MNHEY and CDR2 is SMNVEV (reference sequence). The CDR3 is CASSLLDGPNYGYTF. The CDR3 region has the DNA TGTGCCAGCAGTTTATTGGACGGTCCTAACTATGGCTACACCTTC.

The rearrangement links TRBV5-1 to TRBJ2-7; D is tentatively TRBD1 or TRBD2 (5 bases each). Deletions cut 4 bases from V and 8 bases from J, with 19 bases between. The CDR3 is 14 amino acids. Germline V gene data show CDR1 as SGHRS and CDR2 as YFSETQ. The chain's CDR3 is CASSTGTPMEKQYV. CDR3 sequence (DNA): TGCGCCAGCAGCACTGGGACCCCGATGGAAAAGCAGTACGTC.

The rearrangement joins TRBV3-1 (or the pseudogene TRBV3-2) to TRBJ1-1; tentative D call: TRBD1 (5 bases). Looked up from germline, CDR1 is LGHDT and CDR2 is YNNKEL (reference sequence). The germline V and J ends were trimmed by 4 bases and 1 base, with 22 bases remaining between them. The CDR3 is 18 amino acids. In nucleotides, the CDR3 is TGTGCCAGCAGCCCACCTTGGGTGGGGGTGCGAGGGAACACTGAAGCTTTCTTT. Amino acids: CASSPPWVGVRGNTEAFF.

The chain recombines TRBV24-1 with TRBJ2-3; the D is unclear. CDR1 and CDR2 (germline): KGHDR, SFDVKD. This CDR3 is built from 11 residues. Trimming removed 6 bases from V and 8 bases from J, with 8 bases in between. The CDR3 is CATSNMGTQYF. Written as DNA, the CDR3 is TGTGCCACCAGTAACATGGGTACGCAGTATTTT.

The chain joins TRBV6-5 to TRBJ2-3; unclear D gene. From germline, CDR1 is MNHEY and CDR2 SVGAGI. The CDR3 extends over 14 amino acids. V was shortened by 0 bases and J by 4 bases, with 8 bases between the two germline ends. The CDR3 nucleotides read TGTGCCAGCAGTTACTCGAATGTCGCAGATACGCAGTATTTT. Amino acid sequence: CASSYSNVADTQYF.

The gene calls are TRBV27 and TRBJ2-5; TRBD2 matches 15 bases. V was clipped by 4 bases and J by 1 base; unmatched bases: 7. The CDR3 is 18 amino acids. The germline V gene encodes CDR1 MNHEY and CDR2 SMNVEV (reference sequence). CDR3 DNA: TGTGCCAGCAGTTCTGGACTAGCGGGGGGGCCGGGCCAAGAGACCCAGTACTTC. Its translation is CASSSGLAGGPGQETQYF.

In regard to this clone: Different DNA sequences within this sample yield the same CDR3. The chain uses TRBV7-9 and TRBJ2-2; 7 bases are a match to TRBD1. The CDR3 length is 16 residues. Germline assignment: CDR1 SEHNR and CDR2 FQNEAQ (reference sequence). Unmatched junction bases numbered 7, after V lost 5 bases and J lost 1 base. The DNA for the CDR3 is TGTGCCAGCAGCGGTACCGGGACAGTGAACACCGGGGAGCTGTTTTTT. It specifies CASSGTGTVNTGELFF.

This chain connects TRBV30 to TRBJ1-1; D is perhaps TRBD1 (5 bases). CDR3 length equals 12 residues. Trimming removed 8 bases at V and 0 bases at J, with 10 bases between. Per germline, CDR1 GTSNPN and CDR2 SVGIG (reference sequence). The CDR3 protein is CAGTMVNTEAFF. CDR3 DNA sequence: TGTGCCGGGACTATGGTGAACACTGAAGCTTTCTTT.

CDR3 in DNA: TGTGCCAGCAGCGTAGACACCGTCTACAATGAGCAGTTCTTC. Translated, it gives CASSVDTVYNEQFF. This chain links TRBV9 with TRBJ2-1; D ambiguous. Per the germline V gene, CDR1 is SGDLS and CDR2 is YYNGEE. CDR3 length: 14 amino acids. V lost 0 bases to trimming and J lost 3 bases, with 7 bases between them.

The chain couples TRBV27 to TRBJ1-6; a weak D match, TRBD1 (6 bases). The CDR3 extends over 13 amino acids. From germline, CDR1 is MNHEY and CDR2 SMNVEV (reference sequence). With 2 bases removed from V and 7 bases from J, the gap between germline ends came to 6 bases. DNA for the CDR3: TGTGCCAGCAGTTTAGGGGGCAATTCACCCCTCCACTTT. It specifies CASSLGGNSPLHF.

The rearrangement joins TRBV10-3 to TRBJ1-2; D is uncertain. The germline V gene has CDR1 ENHRY and CDR2 SYGVKD. V was cut by 4 bases and J by 5 bases, with 8 bases left in between. The CDR3 loop spans 12 amino acids. DNA of the CDR3: TGTGCCATCAGTGCACAATCATATGGCTACACCTTC. It is translated as CAISAQSYGYTF.

The chain links TRBV6-5 to TRBJ1-2; TRBD1 matches at 8 bases. V gave up 1 base and J gave up 4 bases; unmatched junction bases: 5. Germline V lookup: CDR1 MNHEY, CDR2 SVGAGI. The CDR3 covers 15 residues. CDR3 in DNA: TGTGCCAGCAGTTACTTCGGACAGGGTATCTATGGCTACACCTTC. Protein product: CASSYFGQGIYGYTF.

On this clone itself: The sample holds other DNA sequences that translate to the same CDR3. V gene TRBV5-1 combines with J gene TRBJ1-1; 8 nucleotides align to TRBD1. With V trimmed by 5 bases and J by 1 base, 4 bases remained unmatched. Germline CDR1 is SGHRS and CDR2 is YFSETQ. The CDR3 has 14 residues. The CDR3 DNA follows: TGCGCCAGCAGTACCGGACAGGGGAACACTGAAGCTTTCTTT. It specifies CASSTGQGNTEAFF.